This T cell receptor beta chain came from a study of high-grade serous ovarian cancer treatment subgroups. As for the study in general: Samples averaged around 13,000 reads and thousands of unique TCR beta rearrangements.

Trimming cost V 1 base and J 4 bases, with 2 bases left between them. From germline, CDR1 is LNHDA and CDR2 SQIVND (reference sequence). This CDR3 comprises 12 residues. Findings and limits, study-wide: Clonal relatedness tracked neoantigen level, and by trend copy number and mutation load. Repertoire analysis covered CDR3 alone, not CDR1 or CDR2. Repertoire similarity ranged about 0.095 to 0.8 between tumors of one patient.

Tumor tissue was taken before any definitive surgery or chemotherapy was given. Notes on this clone: Its antigen is not known.

The method was immunoSEQ multiplex PCR; TCRdb's version includes in-frame clones alone and lacks a portion of them. The sample consists of about 8,000 clones, about 64% of them appearing once. The chain couples TRBV19 to TRBJ2-1; D is ambiguous. The sequence came from a human donor with high-grade serous ovarian cancer. The sequencing input was tumor tissue. The CDR3 coding sequence is TGTGCCAGTAGTATAGGGTACAATGAGCAGTTCTTC. It is translated as CASSIGYNEQFF.